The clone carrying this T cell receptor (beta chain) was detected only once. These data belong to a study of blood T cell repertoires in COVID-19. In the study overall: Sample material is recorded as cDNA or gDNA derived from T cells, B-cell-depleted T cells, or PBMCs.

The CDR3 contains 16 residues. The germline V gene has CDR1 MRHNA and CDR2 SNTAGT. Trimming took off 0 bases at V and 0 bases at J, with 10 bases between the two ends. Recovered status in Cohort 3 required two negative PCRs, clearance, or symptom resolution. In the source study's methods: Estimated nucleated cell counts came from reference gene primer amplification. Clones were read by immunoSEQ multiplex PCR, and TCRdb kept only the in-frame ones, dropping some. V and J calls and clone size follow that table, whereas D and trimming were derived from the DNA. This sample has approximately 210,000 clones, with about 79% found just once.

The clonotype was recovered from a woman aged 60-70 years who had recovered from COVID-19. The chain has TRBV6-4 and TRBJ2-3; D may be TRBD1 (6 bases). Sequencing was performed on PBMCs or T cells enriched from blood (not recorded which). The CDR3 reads CASSDSGHTSTDTQYF. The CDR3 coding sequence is TGTGCCAGCAGTGACTCGGGACACACTAGCACAGATACGCAGTATTTT.